This TCR beta chain was retrieved from a study of blood T cells in healthy people across ages. V lost 3 bases to trimming and J lost 4 bases, with 15 bases between them. The germline V gene encodes CDR1 KGHSH and CDR2 LQKENI. This CDR3 has 15 residues. Primed by a sample-barcoded 5' primer and a J-beta primer mix, a second PCR proceeded for 7 to 11 cycles. TCRdb analysed the 5' RACE reads with MiXCR anew, one entry per CDR3 protein. The sample lists fewer than 1 million distinct CDR3 sequences, more than 40% occurring once. Specimen: blood. This chain uses TRBV18 with TRBJ1-2; the D gene is possibly TRBD1 (6 bases). This sequence originates from a man aged 55 to 70 in good health. The CDR3 DNA reads TGTGCCAGCTCACCTATACCTGGACAGCTCTATGGCTACACCTTC. Residues: CASSPIPGQLYGYTF.